A single sample gave rise to the 28 T cell receptor beta chains below, sequenced in a study of vaccination and CD4 T cells after COVID-19. One entry per CDR3 protein, called by TCRdb with MiXCR from the PCR reads. This table has about 21,000 distinct CDR3 sequences, around three fifths appearing once. The sequences come from CD4+ T cells from blood, collected before SARS-CoV-2 vaccination. These receptors were collected from a human donor who had recovered from COVID-19.

This clonotype has more than one count but fewer than ten. V usage is TRBV20-1 and J usage is TRBJ2-3; 11 nucleotides align to TRBD2. Germline lookup yields CDR1 DFQATT and CDR2 SNEGSKA (reference sequence). This CDR3 has 13 residues. The V gene end was trimmed by 8 bases and the J gene end by 2 bases; junction bases not matched to a gene: 3. This chain's CDR3 is CSPTSGTTDTQYF. DNA for the CDR3: TGCAGTCCGACTAGCGGGACCACAGATACGCAGTATTTT.

The chain links TRBV7-2 to TRBJ2-1; 8 nucleotides line up with TRBD2. CDR3 size: 12 residues. V trimming: 3 bases; J trimming: 12 bases; junction bases outside the gene matches: 4. Germline-derived CDR1 and CDR2 are SGHTA and FQGNSA. This CDR3 is CASSFSGSRQFF. CDR3 nucleotides: TGTGCCAGCAGCTTCAGCGGGAGTAGGCAGTTCTTC.

Comments on this clonotype: One end of the junction is discordant with germline, which a read error may explain. The chain carries TRBV7-2 and TRBJ1-1; D gene unclear. Germline CDR1 and CDR2: SGHTA and FQGNSA. The CDR3 covers 14 residues. In DNA form, the CDR3 reads TGTGCCAGTAGCTTAATTGAGGGTACCACTGAAGCTTTCTTT. The encoded protein is CASSLIEGTTEAFF.

The gene calls are TRBV6-5 and TRBJ1-2; D not resolved. Trimming shortened V by 2 bases and J by 3 bases, and 7 bases separated the two germline ends. The CDR3 loop spans 13 amino acids. Per germline, CDR1 MNHEY and CDR2 SVGAGI. The CDR3 DNA follows: TGTGCCAGCAGTTACAGCGGAGACTATGGCTACACCTTC. Residues: CASSYSGDYGYTF.

The CDR3 DNA reads TGTGCCAGCAGCTTAGTTGGGAGGGCCACCGGGGAGCTGTTTTTT. Amino acids: CASSLVGRATGELFF. The chain links TRBV7-9 to TRBJ2-2, with 7 bases aligning to TRBD2. Germline V lookup: CDR1 SEHNR, CDR2 FQNEAQ (reference sequence). The CDR3 runs 15 residues. With 1 base clipped from V and 4 bases from J, the junction kept 3 bases outside the gene matches.

This chain links TRBV20-1 with TRBJ2-5, with 12 bases that match TRBD2. Germline values: CDR1 DFQATT, CDR2 SNEGSKA (reference sequence). CDR3 size: 19 residues. V gave up 1 base and J gave up 4 bases; unmatched junction bases: 16. The CDR3 DNA is TGCAGTGCTAGAGTTTCGAGGCTAGCGGGAGGGCTGGGGGGAGAGACCCAGTACTTC. Amino acid sequence: CSARVSRLAGGLGGETQYF.

This sequence joins TRBV20-1 and TRBJ1-5; D uncertain. The V and J ends lost 6 bases and 0 bases respectively, with 15 bases between them. The CDR3 covers 15 residues. Germline V lookup: CDR1 DFQATT, CDR2 SNEGSKA (reference sequence). CDR3 coding DNA: TGCAGTGCATCGGAGGGCACTTATAGCAATCAGCCCCAGCATTTT. It is translated as CSASEGTYSNQPQHF.

The CDR3 protein is CASSFMGPNEAFF. The DNA of the CDR3 is TGTGCCAGCAGTTTTATGGGGCCGAATGAAGCTTTCTTT. The V call is TRBV12-3 or TRBV12-4, the J call TRBJ1-1, with D perhaps matching TRBD1 (5 bases). The CDR3 runs to 13 residues. Trimming removed 3 bases at V and 7 bases at J, with 12 bases between.

The rearrangement links TRBV5-4 to TRBJ1-3, with D uncertain. Per the germline V gene, CDR1 is SGHNT and CDR2 is YYREEE (reference sequence). The ends were cut back, 1 base at V and 3 bases at J, with 17 bases in the middle. The CDR3 length is 17 residues. CDR3 amino acids: CASSLWSGSAGGNTIYF. In nucleotides, the CDR3 is TGTGCCAGCAGCTTGTGGTCTGGCTCCGCCGGTGGAAACACCATATATTTT.

The V call is TRBV6-1, the J call TRBJ1-4; 7 nucleotides agree with TRBD1. CDR1 and CDR2 (germline): MNHNS, SASEGT. This CDR3 is 12 amino acids long. Losses at the gene ends were 5 bases for V and 14 bases for J; bases not matched to a gene: 8. This CDR3 is CASSPSGQSLFF. Written as DNA, the CDR3 is TGTGCCAGCAGTCCCTCGGGACAGTCCCTGTTTTTT.

The chain has TRBV25-1 and TRBJ2-3, with no clear D. Germline V gene lookup returns CDR1 MGHDK and CDR2 SYGVNS. Trimming took off 5 bases at V and 6 bases at J, with 6 bases between the two ends. The CDR3 totals 11 residues. The CDR3: CASSLSDTQYF. DNA for the CDR3: TGTGCCAGCAGTCTATCGGATACGCAGTATTTT.

Only a few counts were recorded for this clonotype. The V and J genes are TRBV7-2 and TRBJ2-7; a possible D gene is TRBD1 (6 bases). Looked up from germline, CDR1 is SGHTA and CDR2 is FQGNSA. The V end lost 6 bases, the J end lost 7 bases, and 16 bases lay between the germline ends. This CDR3 contains 13 residues. CDR3 DNA: TGTGCCAGCAGTCAACTCCAAGGGACAGAGCAGTACTTC. This codes for CASSQLQGTEQYF.

This clonotype was counted between two and nine times. V and J are TRBV20-1 and TRBJ1-2, with 8 bases lining up with TRBD1. This CDR3 spans 13 amino acids. V was clipped by 4 bases and J by 8 bases; unmatched bases: 9. CDR1 DFQATT and CDR2 SNEGSKA come from the germline V gene (reference sequence). This chain's CDR3 is CSATQGALGGYTF. The CDR3 coding sequence is TGCAGTGCTACCCAGGGGGCTCTAGGCGGCTACACCTTC.

V gene TRBV28 combines with J gene TRBJ1-5; D not resolved. V gave up 3 bases and J gave up 0 bases, with 9 bases separating them. In germline, CDR1 is MDHEN, CDR2 SYDVKM. The CDR3 contains 15 residues. The CDR3 DNA reads TGTGCCAGCAGTTTTTTACTCGATAGCAATCAGCCCCAGCATTTT. As protein: CASSFLLDSNQPQHF.

This clonotype is a singleton in its sample. CDR3 protein: CSAGDSLAKNIQYF. In DNA, the CDR3 is TGCAGTGCAGGGGACTCTCTAGCCAAAAACATTCAGTACTTC. The rearrangement uses TRBV20-1 and TRBJ2-4, with D perhaps TRBD2 (6 bases). Germline V CDR1 and CDR2: DFQATT, SNEGSKA (reference sequence). The CDR3 is made up of 14 amino acids. The V end was cut by 6 bases, the J end by 0 bases, with 12 bases between.

V is TRBV6-1 and J is TRBJ2-7, with D unclear. This CDR3 comprises 14 residues. The V end lost 11 bases, the J end lost 2 bases, and 19 bases lay between the germline ends. From germline, CDR1 is MNHNS and CDR2 SASEGT. The CDR3 DNA is TGTGCCTGTCGAATTGGGCCTACTCCCTACGAGCAGTACTTC. Amino acids: CACRIGPTPYEQYF.

This clonotype was detected a few times. V usage is TRBV20-1 and J usage is TRBJ2-7; 9 bases line up with TRBD2. Germline loops: CDR1 DFQATT, CDR2 SNEGSKA (reference sequence). The CDR3 totals 13 residues. After removal of 5 bases from V and 4 bases from J, the junction contained 6 bases not matched to a gene. The CDR3 DNA sequence: TGCAGTGCTGTAGCGGGAGCGAAGTACGAGCAGTACTTC. This encodes CSAVAGAKYEQYF.

The chain has TRBV20-1 and TRBJ1-5; D is perhaps TRBD1 (6 bases). The V end lost 0 bases, the J end lost 4 bases, and 16 bases lay between the germline ends. Germline V CDR1 and CDR2: DFQATT, SNEGSKA (reference sequence). The CDR3 sequence is 16 residues long. The DNA of the CDR3 is TGCAGTGCTAGAGATTCAGAAGGGACACTTAATCAGCCCCAGCATTTT. Encoded protein: CSARDSEGTLNQPQHF.

This clonotype was detected only a few times. The chain has TRBV6-1 and TRBJ1-6, with 10 bases identical to TRBD1. Germline CDR1 and CDR2: MNHNS and SASEGT. V shed 6 bases, J shed 11 bases, and the junction held 4 bases outside the gene matches. CDR3 length: 13 amino acids. The CDR3 region has the DNA TGTGCCAGCAGGGGACAGGGGTCGGCACCCCTCCACTTT. Residues: CASRGQGSAPLHF.

The CDR3 sequence: CSARDPRDRGESSNQPQHF. Written as DNA, the CDR3 is TGCAGTGCTAGAGACCCCCGGGACAGGGGCGAGTCGAGCAATCAGCCCCAGCATTTT. The chain links TRBV20-1 to TRBJ1-5; 10 bases agree with TRBD1. Germline lookup yields CDR1 DFQATT and CDR2 SNEGSKA (reference sequence). V shed 0 bases and J 1 base; nucleotides not matched to a gene: 12. The CDR3 has 19 amino acids.

The J gene is TRBJ2-4, the V gene TRBV7-3, with TRBD2 identical over 7 bases. From germline, CDR1 is SGHTA and CDR2 FQGTGA. CDR3 size: 17 residues. V lost 5 bases and J lost 4; bases outside the gene matches: 14. The CDR3 sequence: CASSPPGRGGWKNIQYF. CDR3 coding DNA: TGTGCCAGCAGCCCCCCGGGGAGGGGAGGTTGGAAAAACATTCAGTACTTC.

This clonotype was detected only a few times. CDR3 amino acids: CSASTVAGGFWETQYF. The CDR3 nucleotides read TGCAGTGCTAGCACGGTAGCGGGAGGTTTTTGGGAGACCCAGTACTTC. The chain has TRBV20-1 and TRBJ2-5; 10 bases map to TRBD2. Germline values: CDR1 DFQATT, CDR2 SNEGSKA (reference sequence). The CDR3 sequence is 16 residues long. Trimming at V came to 3 bases and at J to 5 bases, leaving 12 bases not matched to a gene.

This clonotype was seen more than once but under ten times. The chain has TRBV7-2 and TRBJ2-7; D unresolved. V was pared by 0 bases and J by 3 bases, with 12 bases between. The CDR3 is made up of 15 amino acids. From germline, CDR1 is SGHTA and CDR2 FQGNSA. CDR3 protein: CASSLALGLFYEQYF. The CDR3 DNA sequence: TGTGCCAGCAGCTTAGCGCTAGGGTTATTCTACGAGCAGTACTTC.

This clonotype appeared a few times. The rearrangement links TRBV20-1 to TRBJ1-1; 9 nucleotides match TRBD1. The CDR3 is 13 amino acids. V was pared by 6 bases and J by 10 bases, with 12 bases of the junction left unmatched. Germline lookup yields CDR1 DFQATT and CDR2 SNEGSKA (reference sequence). CDR3 region: CSASGTGTRGAFF. In DNA, the CDR3 is TGCAGTGCCTCCGGGACAGGGACACGAGGAGCTTTCTTT.

The chain's CDR3 is CSAAGDYNEQFF. The CDR3 region has the DNA TGCAGTGCGGCGGGGGATTACAATGAGCAGTTCTTC. This sequence joins TRBV20-1 and TRBJ2-1, with 7 bases matching TRBD2. Germline values: CDR1 DFQATT, CDR2 SNEGSKA (reference sequence). The trim removed 6 bases at V and 4 bases at J, leaving 3 bases unmatched. The CDR3 has 12 residues.

The chain recombines TRBV6-1 with TRBJ2-7; D is undetermined. Trimming removed 6 bases at V and 2 bases at J, with 8 bases between. The CDR3 totals 12 residues. Germline V gene data show CDR1 as MNHNS and CDR2 as SASEGT. CDR3 DNA sequence: TGTGCCAGCAGCCGAGGTCCCTACGAGCAGTACTTC. Protein sequence: CASSRGPYEQYF.

This chain uses TRBV6-1 with TRBJ1-1; D gene uncertain. Trimming removed 7 bases at V and 5 bases at J, with 8 bases between. CDR1 is MNHNS and CDR2 is SASEGT in the germline V gene. CDR3 length: 11 residues. The CDR3 DNA reads TGTGCCAGCAAGGAATTAACTGAAGCTTTCTTT. Translation gives CASKELTEAFF.

The DNA for the CDR3 is TGCAGTGCTAGAGATATCCGAGGCGGAATCCACTACAATGAGCAGTTCTTC. This sequence encodes CSARDIRGGIHYNEQFF. The V and J genes are TRBV20-1 and TRBJ2-1; D uncertain. Germline values: CDR1 DFQATT, CDR2 SNEGSKA (reference sequence). The CDR3 totals 17 residues. V lost 0 bases and J 3 bases, leaving 18 bases between the germline ends.